The TCR beta chain described here comes from a study of T cell responses to AZD1222 COVID-19 vaccine (dated by TCRdb to the early 2020s). General notes on the study: A total of around 240 trial participants underwent TCR sequencing, of whom around 210 had received two doses of AZD1222 and around 25 had received two doses of the MenACWY control vaccine. Trial participants were enrolled into age subgroups of 18-55, 56-69 and 70-plus years, which contained 148, 28 and 57 TCR-sequenced participants, respectively. Broader findings and caveats from the paper: Reportedly, almost half of the unique spike-specific TCRs recognized epitopes lying outside the regions that are mutated in the B.1.351 and B.1.1.7 variants. Vaccine-associated CD4 TCRs spanned the whole spike protein, with dominant responses in regions 160-218 and 743-854. The 56-69-year group was small, and its depth increase did not reach significance, likely because of low power. Because no day 14 peak-response samples were available, repertoires were characterized only after the peak T cell response. Only five or six AZD1222 recipients were SARS-CoV-2 seropositive at baseline, limiting conclusions about previously exposed vaccinees. After two AZD1222 doses, both the breadth and the depth of spike-specific TCRs were significantly higher than at day 0 and than in MenACWY recipients. Participants were mostly white British, with more females than males. The authors suggested clonal diversity may have been underestimated.

The CDR3 regions of human TCRbeta chains were subjected to immunosequencing. Turning to the authors' computational methods: TCRs in the repertoires were compared against a reference library of SARS-CoV-2-specific TCRs that had been generated with the MIRA antigen-specificity platform. Breadth meant the fraction of unique TCRs that were SARS-CoV-2-associated, whereas depth meant the fraction of total T cells that were SARS-CoV-2-associated. Using the MIRA data, each spike-specific TCR was mapped to the spike region that the TCR reacts to and placed in a CD4 or CD8 class. Log10-transformed breadth and depth values were compared by one-way ANOVA with Sidak's multiple comparisons tests. Entries here come from immuneACCESS through TCRdb and include only in-frame sequences with V and J called. Some clones fail to appear in such tables; in the studies checked, an unresolved V gene covers under half of the shortfall, and the cause of the remainder is unknown. V and J calls and clone size come straight from that table; D and trimming were deduced from the DNA. A total of tens of thousands of clones appear in this sample, more than 75% of them only once. The ten largest clones represent approximately 5.2% of the sample.

Per the germline V gene, SGHTA is the CDR1 and FQGTGA is the CDR2. At the junction V is shortened by 2 bases and J by 6 bases; bases outside the gene matches: 7. The CDR3, from cysteine to phenylalanine, totals 15 residues. The CDR3 DNA has 45 bases and is translated from base 1. Comments on this clone: Its binding antigen is unknown. Within one base of it there is no much larger clone, and no base qualities were kept.

This sample's time point label indicates: baseline before first vaccination. This sample's treatment or condition label indicates: meningococcal conjugate vaccine given as trial control. Vaccinee samples came from UK trials COV001 and COV002, including a single-blind randomized controlled phase 2/3 trial of AZD1222 (ChAdOx1 nCoV-19) in healthy adults. For TCRbeta chain sequencing, PBMC samples were collected from trial participants at day 0 and at day 28 after the second dose. This sample comprised peripheral blood, obtained on day 0 of MenACWY control vaccination. The chain is made from TRBV7-3 and TRBJ2-1; TRBD1 agrees with 7 junctional bases. The receptor's source is an adult in good health. The nucleotides read TGTGCCAGCAGCTTAGTCCCGACAGGGACCAATGAGCAGTTCTTC. Its protein reads: CASSLVPTGTNEQFF.